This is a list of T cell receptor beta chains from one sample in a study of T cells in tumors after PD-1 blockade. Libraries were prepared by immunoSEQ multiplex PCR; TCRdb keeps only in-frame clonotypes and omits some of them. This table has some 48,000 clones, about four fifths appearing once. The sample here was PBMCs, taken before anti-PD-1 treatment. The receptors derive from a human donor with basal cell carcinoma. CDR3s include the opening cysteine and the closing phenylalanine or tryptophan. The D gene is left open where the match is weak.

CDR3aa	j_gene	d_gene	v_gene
CASSADKSSYNSPLHF	TRBJ1-6	-	TRBV9
CASSPNKGGWNIQYF	TRBJ2-4	-	TRBV6-6
CASSKARNPTNTGELFF	TRBJ2-2	-	TRBV21-1
CASSPTSGGTYNEQFF	TRBJ2-1	TRBD2	TRBV7-9
CATQGDANTGELFF	TRBJ2-2	TRBD1	TRBV9
CASSIARDYGYTF	TRBJ1-2	-	TRBV19
CASSVEALSSYEQYF	TRBJ2-7	-	TRBV9
CASILLAGGPSYNEQFF	TRBJ2-1	TRBD2	TRBV27
CASRGATYNSPLHF	TRBJ1-6	-	TRBV6-5
CASSPRDLNTEAFF	TRBJ1-1	-	TRBV4-1
CASSLGFGIADTQYF	TRBJ2-3	-	TRBV7-7
CASSQVDRGAYEQYF	TRBJ2-7	TRBD1	TRBV4-2
CASSEALGSGYTF	TRBJ1-2	-	TRBV6-1
CASSPRPSQDTIYF	TRBJ1-3	-	TRBV5-1
CASSPAGNSPLHF	TRBJ1-6	-	TRBV27
CASSPGTEETQYF	TRBJ2-5	TRBD1	TRBV5-4
CASLYGETQYF	TRBJ2-5	-	TRBV7-9
CASSGSGTTMRQFF	TRBJ2-1	-	TRBV10-1
CALGGGTEAFF	TRBJ1-1	-	TRBV24-1
CASSLDRGGGETQYF	TRBJ2-5	-	TRBV5-1
CASSVTGNLMNTEAFF	TRBJ1-1	-	TRBV28
CASSFGHAGGTDTQYF	TRBJ2-3	-	TRBV5-5
CSVNAYGYTF	TRBJ1-2	-	TRBV29-1
CATSVGGEGLAGSTDTQYF	TRBJ2-3	TRBD2	TRBV24-1
CASRISEAFF	TRBJ1-1	-	TRBV6-5
CSVNPPSAGVTREQFF	TRBJ2-1	TRBD2	TRBV29-1
CASRKPGASTDTQYF	TRBJ2-3	-	TRBV19
CASSSNTEAFF	TRBJ1-1	-	TRBV3-1/TRBV3-2
CASSLGGGGSTDTQYF	TRBJ2-3	-	TRBV11-3
CASSSLGASRDTQYF	TRBJ2-3	-	TRBV6-6
CASSSFRGVSSYEQYF	TRBJ2-7	TRBD2	TRBV7-2
CASSIWALAGLQPQHF	TRBJ1-5	-	TRBV19
CASGELTEAFF	TRBJ1-1	-	TRBV28
CASSLVRYSNQPQHF	TRBJ1-5	-	TRBV5-6
CASTPGNTGELFF	TRBJ2-2	-	TRBV6-5
CASSSSPGQHAGYTF	TRBJ1-2	TRBD1	TRBV5-1
CASSVIWGRNQPQHF	TRBJ1-5	-	TRBV19
CASSFQGAPEAFF	TRBJ1-1	TRBD1	TRBV5-1
CASSSGTGLAKNIQYF	TRBJ2-4	-	TRBV19
CASSPSRLLGNQPQHF	TRBJ1-5	-	TRBV18
CASSARAGGNEQFF	TRBJ2-1	TRBD2	TRBV9
CASSELWTGGYNEQFF	TRBJ2-1	TRBD1	TRBV6-1
CASSPLRQNGAEAFF	TRBJ1-1	-	TRBV18
CASKPEGAGWYGYTF	TRBJ1-2	TRBD1	TRBV5-1
CASSSAGSHTDTQYF	TRBJ2-3	TRBD2	TRBV5-4
CAIGQSETEAFF	TRBJ1-1	-	TRBV10-3
CASRGSSSYNEQFF	TRBJ2-1	-	TRBV19
CAWSVLRGNTEAFF	TRBJ1-1	-	TRBV30
CASRTDRDWNDGYTF	TRBJ1-2	-	TRBV5-6
CASSVGERGLAGATDTQYF	TRBJ2-3	TRBD2	TRBV9
CASIPPGQAYGYTF	TRBJ1-2	TRBD1	TRBV2
CASSRDSPYEQYF	TRBJ2-7	TRBD1	TRBV5-1
CASSLEGLLDGELFF	TRBJ2-2	-	TRBV28
CARNYRLAGGTYEQYF	TRBJ2-7	-	TRBV12-1
CASEGISYEQYF	TRBJ2-7	-	TRBV10-2
CASSGPPPRDQDGYTF	TRBJ1-2	-	TRBV5-1